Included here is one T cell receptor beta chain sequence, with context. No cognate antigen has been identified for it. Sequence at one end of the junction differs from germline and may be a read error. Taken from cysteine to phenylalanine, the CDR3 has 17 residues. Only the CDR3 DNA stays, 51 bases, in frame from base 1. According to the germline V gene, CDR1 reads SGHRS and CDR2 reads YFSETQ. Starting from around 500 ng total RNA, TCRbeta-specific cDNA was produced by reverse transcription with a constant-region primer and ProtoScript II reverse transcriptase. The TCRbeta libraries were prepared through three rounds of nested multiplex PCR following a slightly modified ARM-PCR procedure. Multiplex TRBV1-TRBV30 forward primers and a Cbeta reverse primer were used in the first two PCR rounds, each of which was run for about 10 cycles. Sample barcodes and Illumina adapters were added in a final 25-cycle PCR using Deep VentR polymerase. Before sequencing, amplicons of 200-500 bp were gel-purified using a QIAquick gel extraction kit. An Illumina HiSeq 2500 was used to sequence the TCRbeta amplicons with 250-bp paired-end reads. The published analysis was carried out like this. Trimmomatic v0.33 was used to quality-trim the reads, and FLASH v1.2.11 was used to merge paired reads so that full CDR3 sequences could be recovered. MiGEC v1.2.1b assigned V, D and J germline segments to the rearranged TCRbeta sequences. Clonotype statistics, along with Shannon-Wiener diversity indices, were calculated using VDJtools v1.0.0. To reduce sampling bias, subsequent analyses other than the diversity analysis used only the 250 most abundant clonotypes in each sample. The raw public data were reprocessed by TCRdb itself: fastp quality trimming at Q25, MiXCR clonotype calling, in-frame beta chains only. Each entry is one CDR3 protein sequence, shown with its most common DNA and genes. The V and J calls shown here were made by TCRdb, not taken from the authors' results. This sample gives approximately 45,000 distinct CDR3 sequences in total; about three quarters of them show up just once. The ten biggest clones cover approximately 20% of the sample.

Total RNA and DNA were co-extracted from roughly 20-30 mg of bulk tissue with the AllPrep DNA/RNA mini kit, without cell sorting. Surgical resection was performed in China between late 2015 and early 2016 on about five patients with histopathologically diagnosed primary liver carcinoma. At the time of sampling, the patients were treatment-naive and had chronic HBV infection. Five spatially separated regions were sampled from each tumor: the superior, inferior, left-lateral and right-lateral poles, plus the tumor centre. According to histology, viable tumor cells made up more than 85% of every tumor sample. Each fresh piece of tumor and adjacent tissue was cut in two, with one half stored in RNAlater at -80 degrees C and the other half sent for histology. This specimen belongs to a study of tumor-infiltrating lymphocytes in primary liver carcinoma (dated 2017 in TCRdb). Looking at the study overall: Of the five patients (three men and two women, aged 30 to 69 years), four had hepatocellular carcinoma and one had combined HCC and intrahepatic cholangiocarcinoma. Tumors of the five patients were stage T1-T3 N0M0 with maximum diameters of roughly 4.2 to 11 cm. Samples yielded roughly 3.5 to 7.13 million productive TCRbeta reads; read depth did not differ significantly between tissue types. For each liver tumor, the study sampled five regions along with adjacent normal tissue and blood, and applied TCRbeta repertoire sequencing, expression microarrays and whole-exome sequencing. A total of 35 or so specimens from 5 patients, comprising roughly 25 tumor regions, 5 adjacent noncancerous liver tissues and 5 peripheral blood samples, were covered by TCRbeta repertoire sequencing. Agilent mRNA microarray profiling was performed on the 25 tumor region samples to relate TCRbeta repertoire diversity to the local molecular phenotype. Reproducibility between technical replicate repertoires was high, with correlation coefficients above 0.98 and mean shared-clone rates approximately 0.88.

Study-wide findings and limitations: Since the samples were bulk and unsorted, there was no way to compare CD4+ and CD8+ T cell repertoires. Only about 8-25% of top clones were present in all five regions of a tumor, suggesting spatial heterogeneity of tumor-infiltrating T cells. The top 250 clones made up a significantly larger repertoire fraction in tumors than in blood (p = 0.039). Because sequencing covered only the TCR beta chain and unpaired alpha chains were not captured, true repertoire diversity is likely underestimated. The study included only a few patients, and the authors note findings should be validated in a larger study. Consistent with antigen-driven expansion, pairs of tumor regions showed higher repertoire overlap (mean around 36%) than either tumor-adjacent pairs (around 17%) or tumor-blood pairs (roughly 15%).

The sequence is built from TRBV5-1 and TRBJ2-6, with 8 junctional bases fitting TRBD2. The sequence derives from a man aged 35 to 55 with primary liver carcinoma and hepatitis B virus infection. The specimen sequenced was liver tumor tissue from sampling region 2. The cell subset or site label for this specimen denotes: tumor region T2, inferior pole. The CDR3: CASSLASGGAGANVPTF. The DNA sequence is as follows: TGCGCTAGCAGCTTGGCCTCGGGGGGGGCTGGGGCCAATGTCCCGACTTTC. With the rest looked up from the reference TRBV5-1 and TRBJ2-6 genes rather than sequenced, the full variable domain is KAGVTQTPRYLIKTRGQQVTLSCSPISGHRSVSWYQQTPGQGLQFLFEYFSETQRNKGNFPGRFSGRQFSNSRSEMNVSTLELGDSALYLCASSLASGGAGANVPTFGAGSRLTVL.